The sequence of this TCR beta chain was determined in a study of blood T cell repertoires in COVID-19. At the level of the study: Sources were T cells, B-cell-depleted T cells, or PBMCs; the material itself was cDNA or gDNA.

The CDR3 is 12 residues long. Germline CDR1 reads GTSNPN; CDR2 reads SVGIG (reference sequence). The V and J ends lost 3 bases and 7 bases, in that order; junction bases with no gene match: 5. Some clones are missing from TCRdb's copy, which holds only in-frame ones; the method was immunoSEQ multiplex PCR. The sample has roughly 87,000 clones, 70% to 90% seen once. The specimen was peripheral blood. This clonotype originated in a woman aged 80 or over with COVID-19, enrolled during active disease. This rearrangement joins TRBV30 to TRBJ1-2, with 7 bases aligning to TRBD1. In DNA, the CDR3 is TGTGCCTGGAGCCGGGCAGGGGGTGGCTACACCTTC. Amino acid sequence: CAWSRAGGGYTF.